This T cell receptor beta chain was found in a study of PD-1 blockade in classical Hodgkin lymphoma. TCRdb's table, derived via immunoSEQ multiplex PCR, lists solely in-frame clones and lacks some. The data contain 25,000 to 35,000 clones, roughly 71% of them singletons. The CDR3 runs to 14 residues. The germline V gene has CDR1 MNHNY and CDR2 SVGAGI (reference sequence). The V gene end was trimmed by 6 bases and the J gene end by 7 bases; junction bases not matched to a gene: 10. In every patient, relapse followed autologous stem cell transplantation, while exposure to brentuximab vedotin differed. This receptor was identified in a human donor with classical Hodgkin lymphoma. Source: peripheral blood mononuclear cells (PBMCs), taken before the second cycle of nivolumab. The chain couples TRBV6-6 to TRBJ1-2; 8 nucleotides agree with TRBD1. The CDR3 here is CASSPAGQVAGYTF. CDR3 DNA sequence: TGTGCCAGCAGCCCCGCGGGACAGGTAGCTGGCTACACCTTC.